One and the same sample provided the 30 T cell receptor beta chains below, sequenced in a study of T-cell reconstitution after alpha-beta-depleted transplantation in children. The TCRbeta library incorporated unique molecular identifiers. TCRdb reprocessed the PCR reads via MiXCR and lists one record per CDR3 protein. The data contain 500,000 to 600,000 distinct CDR3 sequences, over 25% of them singletons. The input for sequencing was PBMCs from the stem cell graft donor, taken from the stem cell graft. The receptor source for this set is a human donor who donated a stem cell graft to a child with aplastic anemia.

The genes are TRBV19 and TRBJ2-2; D remains ambiguous. V lost 7 bases and J 9 bases, leaving 12 bases between the germline ends. The length of the CDR3 is 12 residues. Germline CDR1 LNHDA, CDR2 SQIVND (reference sequence). The CDR3 region is CASTLGSRELFF. In nucleotides, the CDR3 is TGTGCCAGTACCTTAGGGTCCCGGGAGCTGTTTTTT.

The genes are TRBV18 and TRBJ2-7; no clear D gene. There are 16 residues in the CDR3. Between the trimmed V and J ends, which lost 1 base and 2 bases, there was a span of 15 bases. Germline lookup yields CDR1 KGHSH and CDR2 LQKENI. For the CDR3, the DNA is TGTGCCAGCTCACCACAATCCCCCCAGACGCCCTACGAGCAGTACTTC. Translation gives CASSPQSPQTPYEQYF. Full variable domain (rest looked up from reference TRBV18 and TRBJ2-7): NAGVMQNPRHLVRRRGQEARLRCSPMKGHSHVYWYRQLPEEGLKFMVYLQKENIIDESGMPKERFSAEFPKEGPSILRIQQVVRGDSAAYFCASSPQSPQTPYEQYFGPGTRLTVT.

V usage is TRBV20-1 and J usage is TRBJ2-7; TRBD2 might be the D (5 bases). The CDR3 is 14 residues long. V lost 7 bases and J lost 0, with 16 bases in between. Germline V gene lookup returns CDR1 DFQATT and CDR2 SNEGSKA (reference sequence). CDR3 DNA: TGCAGTGTGTACGCGGGCGATTACTCCTACGAGCAGTACTTC. This sequence encodes CSVYAGDYSYEQYF.

This rearrangement joins TRBV20-1 to TRBJ2-5, with D hard to call. Trimming stripped 1 base from V and 3 bases from J, with 9 bases between. This CDR3 spans 13 amino acids. Per germline, CDR1 DFQATT and CDR2 SNEGSKA (reference sequence). CDR3 region: CSARVAREETQYF. CDR3 coding DNA: TGCAGTGCTAGAGTCGCTAGGGAAGAGACCCAGTACTTC.

The sample holds a few counts of this clonotype. CDR3 amino acids: CASSLRWLADNEQFF. The CDR3 nucleotides read TGTGCCAGCAGCTTAAGGTGGCTAGCGGATAATGAGCAGTTCTTC. This chain uses TRBV7-2 with TRBJ2-1; 7 positions match TRBD2. Germline V gives CDR1 SGHTA, CDR2 FQGNSA. With 2 bases clipped from V and 7 bases from J, the junction kept 8 bases outside the gene matches. This CDR3 is 15 amino acids long.

The chain joins TRBV7-2 to TRBJ1-1, with 7 positions matching TRBD1. This CDR3 is built from 15 residues. The germline CDR1 and CDR2 sequences are SGHTA and FQGNSA. With V trimmed by 0 bases and J by 1 base, 2 bases remained unmatched. CDR3 amino acids: CASSLATGANTEAFF. The CDR3, as DNA: TGTGCCAGCAGCTTAGCAACAGGGGCGAACACTGAAGCTTTCTTT.

This chain links TRBV18 with TRBJ2-1; 12 positions agree with TRBD2. Germline CDR1 and CDR2: KGHSH and LQKENI. The CDR3 is 14 residues long. Germline trimming cut 6 bases from V and 10 bases from J; bases unmatched to any gene: 7. The CDR3 is CASSPSGRVDEQFF. In nucleotides, the CDR3 is TGTGCCAGCTCGCCTAGCGGGAGGGTCGACGAGCAGTTCTTC.

This chain uses TRBV29-1 with TRBJ2-1; D is perhaps TRBD1 (5 bases). Germline V gives CDR1 SQVTM, CDR2 ANQGSEA. The CDR3 totals 10 residues. The germline V and J ends were trimmed by 7 bases and 8 bases, with 9 bases remaining between them. CDR3: CSATGDEQFF. The CDR3 region has the DNA TGCAGCGCCACAGGAGATGAGCAGTTCTTC.

This clonotype was counted between two and nine times. The chain joins TRBV5-1 to TRBJ2-7; 7 nucleotides match TRBD2. Trimming removed 7 bases from V and 2 bases from J; junction bases left unmatched: 9. In germline, CDR1 is SGHRS, CDR2 YFSETQ. The CDR3 is made up of 14 amino acids. The CDR3 DNA is TGCGCCAGCCAGCTGCGGGAGAGAACCTACGAGCAGTACTTC. This encodes CASQLRERTYEQYF.

This clonotype was recorded only once. The J gene is TRBJ2-7, the V gene TRBV6-2 or TRBV6-3; D may correspond to TRBD1 or TRBD2 (5 bases each). V was pared by 2 bases and J by 2 bases, with 13 bases between. This CDR3 is built from 15 residues. The germline gives CDR1 MNHEY, CDR2 SVGEGT. CDR3 amino acids: CASSYTGGTPYEQYF. DNA for the CDR3: TGTGCCAGCAGTTACACAGGAGGTACGCCCTACGAGCAGTACTTC.

The J gene is TRBJ2-7, the V gene TRBV14; 14 bases are a match to TRBD2. CDR3 size: 15 residues. Germline V gene sequence: CDR1 SGHDN, CDR2 FVKESK. The ends lost 4 bases at V and 2 bases at J; junction bases unmatched: 1. The CDR3 region has the DNA TGTGCCAGCAGCCCGACTAGCGGGAGGGCCTACGAGCAGTACTTC. Protein: CASSPTSGRAYEQYF.

CDR3 residues: CASSLWSRTGNTEAFF. CDR3 bases: TGTGCCAGCAGCTTGTGGTCCCGAACAGGGAACACTGAAGCTTTCTTT. The V call is TRBV5-5, the J call TRBJ1-1, with TRBD1 as a possible D gene (5 bases). The V gene's germline CDR1 is SGHKS and CDR2 YYEKEE (reference sequence). The CDR3 consists of 16 residues. The V and J ends lost 1 base and 1 base respectively, with 14 bases between them. Supplemented by reference TRBV5-5 and TRBJ1-1, the full variable domain reads DAGVTQSPTHLIKTRGQQVTLRCSPISGHKSVSWYQQVLGQGPQFIFQYYEKEERGRGNFPDRFSARQFPNYSSELNVNALLLGDSALYLCASSLWSRTGNTEAFFGQGTRLTVV.

The J gene is TRBJ1-2, the V gene TRBV5-1, with D hard to call. This CDR3 comprises 15 residues. V shed 0 bases and J shed 4 bases, with 13 bases lying between them. Germline V gives CDR1 SGHRS, CDR2 YFSETQ. This CDR3 is CASSLDSLWSYGYTF. The DNA of the CDR3 is TGCGCCAGCAGCTTGGACAGTTTATGGTCCTATGGCTACACCTTC.

The V call is TRBV4-3, the J call TRBJ2-5, with TRBD2 matching 12 bases. With 1 base clipped from V and 5 bases from J, the junction kept 11 bases outside the gene matches. Germline values: CDR1 LGHNA, CDR2 YSLEER. CDR3 length: 18 residues. The CDR3, as DNA: TGCGCCAGCAGCCAAGTACGGCTAGCGGGAGGGCCCTATGAGACCCAGTACTTC. Amino acid sequence: CASSQVRLAGGPYETQYF.

This rearrangement joins TRBV20-1 to TRBJ1-1; tentatively, D is TRBD1 (5 bases). Trimming shortened V by 6 bases and J by 5 bases, and 19 bases separated the two germline ends. Germline CDR1 reads DFQATT; CDR2 reads SNEGSKA (reference sequence). The CDR3 loop spans 14 amino acids. The CDR3 loop reads CSAAPGGPITEAFF. As DNA, the CDR3 is TGCAGTGCCGCCCCGGGGGGACCGATAACTGAAGCTTTCTTT.

The chain recombines TRBV18 with TRBJ1-1; D gene unclear. There are 13 residues in the CDR3. CDR1 and CDR2 from the germline V gene are KGHSH and LQKENI. Trimming removed 6 bases from V and 1 base from J, with 9 bases in between. The DNA of the CDR3 is TGTGCCAGCTCCCCTACACAGAACACTGAAGCTTTCTTT. Amino acids: CASSPTQNTEAFF. The variable domain in full, with the rest retrieved from reference TRBV18 and TRBJ1-1, is NAGVMQNPRHLVRRRGQEARLRCSPMKGHSHVYWYRQLPEEGLKFMVYLQKENIIDESGMPKERFSAEFPKEGPSILRIQQVVRGDSAAYFCASSPTQNTEAFFGQGTRLTVV.

This clonotype turned up a few times. The V call is TRBV14, the J call TRBJ2-1; D gene unclear. The germline V gene has CDR1 SGHDN and CDR2 FVKESK. This CDR3 spans 13 amino acids. V lost 2 bases and J lost 3, with 5 bases in between. This CDR3 reads CASSQPGYNEQFF. The CDR3 DNA reads as TGTGCCAGCAGCCAACCAGGCTACAATGAGCAGTTCTTC. The whole variable domain, remainder taken from reference TRBV14 and TRBJ2-1, is EAGVTQFPSHSVIEKGQTVTLRCDPISGHDNLYWYRRVMGKEIKFLLHFVKESKQDESGMPNNRFLAERTGGTYSTLKVQPAELEDSGVYFCASSQPGYNEQFFGPGTRLTVL.

This clonotype occurred a few times. The chain links TRBV28 to TRBJ1-1, with 7 bases matching TRBD1. The germline V gene has CDR1 MDHEN and CDR2 SYDVKM. CDR3 length equals 15 residues. V shed 3 bases and J 5 bases; nucleotides not matched to a gene: 9. The CDR3 DNA reads as TGTGCCAGCAGTTTTGCGTCCAGGGGGAGGACTGAAGCTTTCTTT. Translation: CASSFASRGRTEAFF.

Written as DNA, the CDR3 is TGTGCCAGCAGTTCCAACCGGCCAGTACGGGGCAATGAGCAGTTCTTC. Amino acids: CASSSNRPVRGNEQFF. The V gene is TRBV6-2 or TRBV6-3, the J gene TRBJ2-1; possibly TRBD2 for D (5 bases). The V end was cut by 4 bases, the J end by 6 bases, with 19 bases between. The CDR3 extends over 16 amino acids. The germline V gene has CDR1 MNHEY and CDR2 SVGEGT.

This clonotype was observed many times. The rearrangement uses TRBV29-1 and TRBJ2-7; 10 bases match TRBD1. This CDR3 is 12 amino acids long. Germline CDR1 SQVTM, CDR2 ANQGSEA. Trimming cost V 7 bases and J 3 bases; bases outside gene matches: 3. DNA of the CDR3: TGCAGCGCTGGGACAGGGGACTACGAGCAGTACTTC. It translates to CSAGTGDYEQYF.

This chain joins TRBV29-1 and TRBJ1-5; D is unclear. Germline V gene data show CDR1 as SQVTM and CDR2 as ANQGSEA. CDR3 length: 12 amino acids. Trimming removed 4 bases from V and 4 bases from J, with 8 bases in between. CDR3 coding DNA: TGCAGCGTTGTAAGTGGGAATCAGCCCCAGCATTTT. It codes for CSVVSGNQPQHF.

The chain recombines TRBV12-3 or TRBV12-4 with TRBJ1-5; 10 bases fit TRBD1. The trim removed 5 bases at V and 6 bases at J, leaving 4 bases unmatched. CDR3 length equals 14 residues. CDR3: CASSTTGGFQPQHF. The CDR3 coding sequence is TGTGCCAGCAGTACGACAGGGGGCTTTCAGCCCCAGCATTTT.

The genes are TRBV25-1 and TRBJ1-2, with D hard to call. V was cut by 2 bases and J by 8 bases, with 12 bases left in between. Germline CDR1 is MGHDK and CDR2 is SYGVNS. CDR3 length: 13 amino acids. Here the CDR3 DNA reads TGTGCCAGCAGTGAAACCCGTTGGGAAGGCTACACCTTC. It codes for CASSETRWEGYTF.

The table lists this clonotype with a few counts. The chain joins TRBV9 to TRBJ2-1; D could derive from TRBD1 or TRBD2 (5 bases each). V was cut by 3 bases and J by 6 bases, with 22 bases left in between. Germline V gene lookup returns CDR1 SGDLS and CDR2 YYNGEE. The CDR3 contains 17 residues. The CDR3 loop is CASSAQIGKDILNEQFF. CDR3 bases: TGTGCCAGCAGCGCTCAAATCGGGAAGGACATCCTCAATGAGCAGTTCTTC. Drawing the rest from reference TRBV9 and TRBJ2-1, the complete variable domain is DSGVTQTPKHLITATGQRVTLRCSPRSGDLSVYWYQQSLDQGLQFLIQYYNGEERAKGNILERFSAQQFPDLHSELNLSSLELGDSALYFCASSAQIGKDILNEQFFGPGTRLTVL.

In this sample, this clonotype turned up a few times. The rearrangement links TRBV7-2 to TRBJ2-7; D is ambiguous. The CDR3 covers 13 residues. The V and J ends lost 2 bases and 0 bases respectively, with 5 bases between them. CDR1 is SGHTA, CDR2 FQGNSA, per germline. The CDR3 nucleotides read TGTGCCAGCAGCTTAACTCCCTCCTACGAGCAGTACTTC. Its translation: CASSLTPSYEQYF.

This clonotype was seen more than once but under ten times. The rearrangement uses TRBV20-1 and TRBJ1-3, with D uncertain. The CDR3 covers 11 residues. Per germline, CDR1 DFQATT and CDR2 SNEGSKA (reference sequence). In DNA, the CDR3 is TGCAGCGCCGTGGTCGAAAACACCATATATTTT. The encoded protein is CSAVVENTIYF.

The V call is TRBV19, the J call TRBJ2-3; the D is unclear. V was clipped by 0 bases and J by 0 bases, with 7 bases between them. CDR3 length equals 15 residues. Germline V gene data show CDR1 as LNHDA and CDR2 as SQIVND (reference sequence). The CDR3 DNA reads as TGTGCCAGTAGTATAGACAGCCATAGCACAGATACGCAGTATTTT. Translating gives CASSIDSHSTDTQYF.

This clonotype came up a few times. The chain is built from TRBV27 and TRBJ2-7; D might be TRBD2 (5 bases). The CDR3 length is 14 residues. Between the trimmed V and J ends, which lost 5 bases and 7 bases, there was a span of 18 bases. Germline lookup yields CDR1 MNHEY and CDR2 SMNVEV (reference sequence). The CDR3 DNA follows: TGTGCCAGCAGTCCGCGGACGGGGTCGGGTGAGCAGTACGTC. Translating it yields CASSPRTGSGEQYV.

V usage is TRBV29-1 and J usage is TRBJ1-4; D is possibly TRBD1 (6 bases). Germline CDR1 SQVTM, CDR2 ANQGSEA. This CDR3 contains 12 residues. The ends were cut back, 5 bases at V and 5 bases at J, with 9 bases in the middle. The CDR3 protein is CSVQGMNEKLFF. The DNA of the CDR3 is TGCAGCGTTCAGGGGATGAATGAAAAACTGTTTTTT.

J is TRBJ2-5 and V is TRBV5-5, with D possibly TRBD1 on 5 matching bases. V lost 3 bases and J lost 2, with 11 bases in between. The germline CDR1 and CDR2 sequences are SGHKS and YYEKEE (reference sequence). CDR3 length: 14 amino acids. CDR3 nucleotide sequence: TGTGCCAGCAGCTCAGACAGCCATCAAGAGACCCAGTACTTC. Protein: CASSSDSHQETQYF. Full variable domain (rest looked up from reference TRBV5-5 and TRBJ2-5): DAGVTQSPTHLIKTRGQQVTLRCSPISGHKSVSWYQQVLGQGPQFIFQYYEKEERGRGNFPDRFSARQFPNYSSELNVNALLLGDSALYLCASSSDSHQETQYFGPGTRLLVL.